This T cell receptor (beta chain) came from a study of cytomegalovirus exposure and HLA in healthy donors. Study overall: Most genotyped donors, over 70% of around 370, had Caucasian-associated genetic ancestry.

Concerning this clone itself: The antigen is unknown.

Healthy bone marrow donors made up the cohort. With 60 Vbeta and 13 Jbeta primers, the PCR was carried out. Assay: immunoSEQ multiplex PCR; the TCRdb copy retains only in-frame clones and omits some. Of over 140,000 clones in the sample, 70% to 85% were seen once. The length of the CDR3 is 14 residues. Germline values: CDR1 SQVTM, CDR2 ANQGSEA. V shed 7 bases and J 4 bases; nucleotides not matched to a gene: 10. Study outcomes and limitations: Some public TCRs appeared in many individuals, while most sequences were rare.

The genes are TRBV29-1 and TRBJ2-3, with 8 bases that match TRBD1. Source material: PBMCs. The source of this sequence is a man aged 30 to 39 in good health and CMV-seropositive. CDR3 coding DNA: TGCAGCGATTTCGGCAGGGGGCGGGCAGATACGCAGTATTTT. Residues: CSDFGRGRADTQYF.